This T cell receptor beta chain is drawn from a study of blood T cell repertoires in COVID-19. Libraries were prepared by immunoSEQ multiplex PCR; TCRdb keeps only in-frame clonotypes and omits some of them. The data contain under 250,000 clones, approximately 85% of them singletons. Participants' own reports of clinical history determined their cohort assignment. The CDR3 is 13 residues long. Trimming took off 5 bases at V and 11 bases at J, with 18 bases between the two ends. CDR1 and CDR2 from the germline V gene are MNHEY and SVGAGI. The source material was PBMCs or T cells enriched from blood (not recorded which). This clonotype was sampled from a woman aged 50 to 65 with acute COVID-19. V gene TRBV6-5 combines with J gene TRBJ1-1, with D unresolved. The CDR3 loop reads CASSPTTPPWAFF. The CDR3 nucleotides are TGTGCCAGCAGTCCTACTACCCCCCCTTGGGCTTTCTTT.